Detailed here is one T cell receptor beta chain. Its antigen is not yet known. The sample holds no much larger clone one base away, and base qualities are not on file. The entry originates in a study of blood T cell repertoires in COVID-19 (dated by TCRdb to the early 2020s). Study-level background: Samples covering the acute and convalescent phases of COVID-19 were provided by collaborators in the United States, Italy and Spain. The prospective study material was composed of cDNA or gDNA derived from T cells, B-cell-depleted T cells, or PBMCs. Deeply sampled blood TCRbeta repertoires from subjects exposed to, actively infected with, or recovered from COVID-19 were included in the dataset. The repertoires were released in a freely available public database intended as a resource for research on the immune response to SARS-CoV-2. Samples were obtained from the ongoing ImmuneRACE study (first 160 participants) and from roughly 1,300 subjects provided by 6 global collaborators. Nearly every sample came with metadata listing a de-identified subject ID, COVID-19 status, age in years and sex. Where available, HLA class I and class II types were taken from metadata supplied by the sample provider and were not determined by assay-based typing.

Enrolling through a virtual design, the prospective study's participants ranged in age from about 18 to 100 years and lived across more than 20 United States geographic areas. In the prospective study, participants were assigned to cohorts based on the clinical history participants reported in a screening survey and a study questionnaire. Recovered participants in ImmuneRACE Cohort 3 were defined as having two consecutive negative NP/OP PCR tests, clearance from a healthcare professional, or resolution of symptoms. In the prospective study, whole blood, serum and a nasopharyngeal or oropharyngeal swab were collected from each participant by mobile phlebotomists. Over a 2-month period, participants in the prospective study had the option of providing additional blood draws and questionnaires. Prospective study blood samples were shipped either frozen or at room temperature before DNA extraction.

Broad study findings and their caveats: Clinical and demographic metadata were provided uncurated, with the amount varying by source and participant.

TCRbeta CDR3 regions were amplified from genomic DNA by means of the immunoSEQ Assay, a bias-controlled multiplex PCR. The study's processing was this. The number of nucleated cells in each sample was estimated by amplification of reference gene primers within the assay. To quantify the absolute abundance of each unique TCRbeta CDR3 rearrangement, sequence reads were collapsed and filtered. Productive Simpson clonality was computed per sample as the square root of Simpson's diversity index over productive rearrangements. The clones in this table, taken by TCRdb from immuneACCESS, are in-frame only. Not every clone is retained; where verified, under half of the shortfall comes from an unresolved V gene, and the cause of the rest is unknown. That table is the source of V, J and clone size, and D and trimming were worked out from the DNA. The sample table holds about 190,000 clones, of which roughly 83% were seen once. Together, the top ten hold roughly 3% of the sample.

The sequence came from a woman aged 25 to 45 who had recovered from COVID-19. The sample comprised PBMCs or T cells enriched from blood (not recorded which).

The CDR3 protein sequence reads: CASSYTGELFF. In nucleotide form, the sequence is TGTGCCAGCAGCTACACCGGGGAGCTGTTTTTT. This receptor chain uses TRBV12-3 or TRBV12-4 and TRBJ2-2; too little of a D gene remains to name it. Including cysteine and phenylalanine, the CDR3 has 11 amino acids. Here the CDR3 DNA is all that survives: 33 bases in frame from base 1. V loses 6 bases of germline sequence and J loses 3 bases, and the interval between the two ends is 2 bases.